Below are 11 T cell receptor beta chains sequenced from a single sample in a study of CD8 T cells in ankylosing spondylitis. TCRdb called the 5' RACE reads again in MiXCR, with one record for every CDR3 protein. The sample contains a few hundred thousand distinct CDR3 sequences, about 10% of which appear only once. Sequences were obtained from blood, either unsorted or a sorted T cell fraction (not recorded which). The receptors were gathered from a male donor with ankylosing spondylitis or in good health (not recorded which).

This clonotype was counted at least ten times. J is TRBJ2-3 and V is TRBV27, with TRBD2 matching over 11 bases. The length of the CDR3 is 17 residues. Per germline, CDR1 MNHEY and CDR2 SMNVEV (reference sequence). V was clipped by 10 bases and J by 0 bases; unmatched bases: 12. The CDR3 nucleotides read TGTGCCACCTCCCAGGCTAGCGGGGGGACTAGCACAGATACGCAGTATTTT. Its protein is CATSQASGGTSTDTQYF.

This clonotype was detected a few times. This chain connects TRBV20-1 to TRBJ1-5; D is undetermined. Germline V CDR1 and CDR2: DFQATT, SNEGSKA (reference sequence). V was pared by 2 bases and J by 3 bases, with 8 bases between. This CDR3 region has 13 residues. The CDR3 here is CSARSLTNQPQHF. The CDR3, as DNA: TGCAGTGCTAGAAGCCTAACCAATCAGCCCCAGCATTTT.

This chain connects TRBV18 to TRBJ2-1, with 9 bases lining up with TRBD1. The CDR3 has 15 residues. The germline V gene encodes CDR1 KGHSH and CDR2 LQKENI. With V trimmed by 3 bases and J by 9 bases, 9 bases remained unmatched. In nucleotides, the CDR3 is TGTGCCAGCTCACCGCAGACAGGGGGTGATAGTGAGCAGTTCTTC. Encoded protein: CASSPQTGGDSEQFF.

This chain links TRBV30 with TRBJ1-4; D remains ambiguous. Trimming shortened V by 2 bases and J by 8 bases, and 9 bases separated the two germline ends. This CDR3 is built from 12 residues. CDR1 is GTSNPN, CDR2 SVGIG, per germline (reference sequence). The CDR3 here is CAWSRDLEKLFF. DNA for the CDR3: TGTGCCTGGAGTCGAGATCTAGAAAAACTGTTTTTT.

Many counts were recorded for this clonotype. CDR3 nucleotides: TGCGCCAGCAGCCCCCAGGTTGGGGACAGACACATTCAGTACTTC. Amino acid sequence: CASSPQVGDRHIQYF. The rearrangement links TRBV5-1 to TRBJ2-4; TRBD1 agrees at 7 bases. Per germline, CDR1 SGHRS and CDR2 YFSETQ. This CDR3 is built from 15 residues. V lost 4 bases, J lost 8 bases, and 12 bases stayed unmatched.

This clonotype came up many times. The J gene is TRBJ1-2, the V gene TRBV5-1; D possibly corresponds to TRBD1 (6 bases). This CDR3 spans 14 amino acids. Germline values: CDR1 SGHRS, CDR2 YFSETQ. V gave up 2 bases and J gave up 2 bases, with 10 bases separating them. CDR3 protein: CASSFDRMNYGYTF. The CDR3 DNA reads TGCGCCAGCAGCTTTGACAGGATGAACTATGGCTACACCTTC.

This clonotype was found many times. V usage is TRBV25-1 and J usage is TRBJ2-1; D unresolved. V gave up 2 bases and J gave up 7 bases, with 9 bases separating them. The CDR3 is 13 amino acids. Looked up from germline, CDR1 is MGHDK and CDR2 is SYGVNS. The CDR3: CASSEKTVNEQFF. CDR3 bases: TGTGCCAGCAGTGAAAAGACGGTGAATGAGCAGTTCTTC.

This clonotype was seen repeatedly, ten times or more. The rearrangement joins TRBV5-1 to TRBJ1-5; 7 bases agree with TRBD1. This CDR3 is 13 amino acids long. V lost 3 bases to trimming and J lost 4 bases; unmatched junction nucleotides: 1. Germline V gene sequence: CDR1 SGHRS, CDR2 YFSETQ. The CDR3 loop is CASSSTGNQPQHF. CDR3 nucleotide sequence: TGCGCCAGCAGCTCGACAGGGAATCAGCCCCAGCATTTT.

This clonotype was counted between two and nine times. The chain links TRBV5-1 to TRBJ1-2; TRBD1 aligns across 8 bases. The CDR3 has 14 amino acids. CDR1 SGHRS and CDR2 YFSETQ come from the germline V gene. V was clipped by 7 bases and J by 5 bases; unmatched bases: 10. The CDR3: CASGTGQGIYGYTF. In nucleotides, the CDR3 is TGCGCCAGCGGCACCGGACAGGGCATATATGGCTACACCTTC. Full variable domain (remainder filled in from reference TRBV5-1 and TRBJ1-2): KAGVTQTPRYLIKTRGQQVTLSCSPISGHRSVSWYQQTPGQGLQFLFEYFSETQRNKGNFPGRFSGRQFSNSRSEMNVSTLELGDSALYLCASGTGQGIYGYTFGSGTRLTVV.

This clonotype showed up just a few times. The chain links TRBV3-1 to TRBJ2-7; 9 positions match TRBD2. Germline V lookup: CDR1 LGHDT, CDR2 YNNKEL (reference sequence). Losses at the gene ends were 1 base for V and 4 bases for J; bases not matched to a gene: 5. The CDR3 length is 15 residues. As DNA, the CDR3 is TGTGCCAGCAGCCAAGGAACTAGCGGGTTATACGAGCAGTACTTC. This codes for CASSQGTSGLYEQYF.

At least ten counts were recorded for this clonotype. V and J are TRBV6-6 and TRBJ2-3, with D unclear. The V end lost 1 base, the J end lost 2 bases, and 4 bases lay between the germline ends. From germline, CDR1 is MNHNY and CDR2 SVGAGI (reference sequence). CDR3 size: 13 residues. The DNA of the CDR3 is TGTGCCAGCAGTTACTGGGACACAGATACGCAGTATTTT. Protein product: CASSYWDTDTQYF.